One sample yielded the 29 T cell receptor beta chains listed below, sequenced in a study of cytomegalovirus exposure and HLA in healthy donors. PCR primers comprised 60 Vbeta and 13 Jbeta primers. The protocol was immunoSEQ multiplex PCR, while the TCRdb copy is restricted to in-frame clones and leaves out a portion. The table shows approximately 160,000 clones, with less than 80% occurring only once. Material for sequencing was PBMCs. These receptors were obtained from a female donor in good health and CMV-seronegative.

This clone was recorded only once. V and J are TRBV6-6 and TRBJ2-3; the D gene is possibly TRBD1 (6 bases). CDR1 and CDR2 from the germline V gene are MNHNY and SVGAGI (reference sequence). Trimming took off 4 bases at V and 0 bases at J, with 14 bases between the two ends. CDR3 length: 16 amino acids. CDR3 bases: TGTGCCAGCAGTTTGAGGACAGCCACCAGCACAGATACGCAGTATTTT. It specifies CASSLRTATSTDTQYF.

This clone was detected a few times. The chain uses TRBV7-8 and TRBJ2-1; weak D call: TRBD2 (6 bases). Trimming pared 5 bases from V and 6 bases from J, leaving 23 bases between. The CDR3 is 17 residues long. CDR1 and CDR2 from the germline V gene are SGHVS and FQNEAQ. In DNA, the CDR3 is TGTGCCAGCAGCCTCCACGGAAGGGGCGGGAATCCCAATGAGCAGTTCTTC. This translates into CASSLHGRGGNPNEQFF.

The chain has TRBV7-9 and TRBJ2-5; maybe TRBD2 (6 bases). The CDR3 length is 13 residues. Germline CDR1 SEHNR, CDR2 FQNEAQ (reference sequence). Trimming pared 5 bases from V and 9 bases from J, leaving 16 bases between. CDR3 amino acids: CASSPPSSEAQYF. The CDR3 DNA follows: TGTGCCAGCAGCCCCCCTTCTAGCGAAGCCCAGTACTTC.

The V gene is TRBV19, the J gene TRBJ2-3; 8 bases fit TRBD1. The CDR3 is made up of 16 amino acids. Germline lookup yields CDR1 LNHDA and CDR2 SQIVND (reference sequence). With 3 bases clipped from V and 2 bases from J, the junction kept 7 bases outside the gene matches. In nucleotides, the CDR3 is TGTGCCAGTAGTATTTTTCGGGACAGGATCACAGATACGCAGTATTTT. Encoded protein: CASSIFRDRITDTQYF.

The J gene is TRBJ2-5, the V gene TRBV2, with 8 nucleotides matching TRBD1. Gene TRBJ2-7 matches the end of the DNA better, so the J call may be wrong. Germline CDR1 reads SNHLY; CDR2 reads FYNNEI. This CDR3 contains 14 residues. CDR3 in amino acids: CASTLDRGPYEQYF. CDR3 bases: TGTGCCAGCACCCTAGACAGGGGCCCCTACGAGCAGTACTTC.

The J gene is TRBJ2-3, the V gene TRBV2; 7 bases agree with TRBD2. Per germline, CDR1 SNHLY and CDR2 FYNNEI. The junction had 7 bases not matched to a gene; V was cut back by 7 bases and J by 3 bases. The CDR3 spans 14 residues. CDR3 loop: CASTGGISTDTQYF. The CDR3 coding sequence is TGTGCCAGCACCGGGGGGATCTCTACAGATACGCAGTATTTT.

This clone occurred a few times. This chain connects TRBV4-2 to TRBJ1-4; TRBD1 agrees at 7 bases. The CDR3 spans 14 residues. J gave up 3 bases and V 6 bases, and 4 bases lay outside the gene matches. The germline CDR1 and CDR2 sequences are LGHNA and YNFKEQ. The CDR3 DNA is TGTGCCAGCAGACAGCAGGGGGCTAATGAAAAACTGTTTTTT. This encodes CASRQQGANEKLFF.

This chain connects TRBV7-3 to TRBJ1-1; 7 bases line up with TRBD1. V dropped 1 base and J dropped 0; count of bases not matched to a gene: 5. Germline loops: CDR1 SGHTA, CDR2 FQGTGA. CDR3 length: 16 residues. CDR3 bases: TGTGCCAGCAGCTTAAAAGGGGGCGGGTTGAACACTGAAGCTTTCTTT. It encodes CASSLKGGGLNTEAFF. Looking up the rest from reference TRBV7-3 and TRBJ1-1 gives the full variable domain: GAGVSQTPSNKVTEKGKYVELRCDPISGHTALYWYRQSLGQGPEFLIYFQGTGAADDSGLPNDRFFAVRPEGSVSTLKIQRTERGDSAVYLCASSLKGGGLNTEAFFGQGTRLTVV.

The chain carries TRBV2 and TRBJ2-4, with TRBD2 matching 8 bases. The CDR3 has 12 residues. Germline assignment: CDR1 SNHLY and CDR2 FYNNEI. After removal of 7 bases from V and 7 bases from J, the junction contained 3 bases not matched to a gene. The CDR3 here is CASTGLDNIQYF. CDR3 DNA: TGTGCCAGCACGGGACTAGATAACATTCAGTACTTC.

The gene calls are TRBV6-6 and TRBJ1-3, with a possible D match to TRBD1 (6 bases). Looked up from germline, CDR1 is MNHNY and CDR2 is SVGAGI (reference sequence). V gave up 2 bases and J gave up 2 bases, with 13 bases separating them. The CDR3 has 16 residues. CDR3 protein: CASSYNWGLAGNTIYF. In DNA, the CDR3 is TGTGCCAGCAGTTACAACTGGGGGCTGGCTGGAAACACCATATATTTT.

The rearrangement links TRBV5-4 to TRBJ1-3, with 7 bases matching TRBD1. Germline values: CDR1 SGHNT, CDR2 YYREEE (reference sequence). The CDR3 covers 15 residues. J gave up 2 bases and V 1 base, and 3 bases lay outside the gene matches. The CDR3 DNA sequence: TGTGCCAGCAGCTTGTCGACAGGGCCTGGAAACACCATATATTTT. Translated, it gives CASSLSTGPGNTIYF.

V usage is TRBV5-5 and J usage is TRBJ2-3, with D perhaps TRBD2 (5 bases). The V gene lost 3 bases and the J gene lost 2 bases, with 10 bases spanning the gap. Germline values: CDR1 SGHKS, CDR2 YYEKEE (reference sequence). The CDR3 contains 14 residues. CDR3 sequence (DNA): TGTGCCAGCAGCTCAGGACTGGCCACAGATACGCAGTATTTT. Translated, it gives CASSSGLATDTQYF.

V usage is TRBV30 and J usage is TRBJ2-1; TRBD2 matches at 7 bases. V shed 1 base and J 15 bases; nucleotides not matched to a gene: 9. CDR1 and CDR2 (germline): GTSNPN, SVGIG (reference sequence). This CDR3 has 12 amino acids. The CDR3 reads CAWSDGGRIGFF. The CDR3 DNA sequence: TGTGCCTGGAGTGACGGCGGGAGAATCGGGTTCTTC.

V usage is TRBV7-8 and J usage is TRBJ2-2, with 9 bases that match TRBD2. This CDR3 has 17 amino acids. V trimming: 5 bases; J trimming: 1 base; junction bases outside the gene matches: 8. Germline assignment: CDR1 SGHVS and CDR2 FQNEAQ. CDR3 DNA sequence: TGTGCCAGCAGCCCCGAGACTAGCGGATTGAACACCGGGGAGCTGTTTTTT. Encoded protein: CASSPETSGLNTGELFF.

J is TRBJ2-2 and V is TRBV19; 8 bases fit TRBD2. The J segment lost 7 bases and the V segment lost 1 base, leaving 8 bases of the junction unmatched. The CDR3 contains 16 residues. In germline, CDR1 is LNHDA, CDR2 SQIVND (reference sequence). The CDR3 spells CASSIVSGSLSGELFF. CDR3 sequence (DNA): TGTGCCAGTAGTATAGTGAGCGGGAGCCTCAGCGGGGAGCTGTTTTTT.

This chain joins TRBV6-1 and TRBJ2-1; a possible D gene is TRBD2 (7 bases). Germline V lookup: CDR1 MNHNS, CDR2 SASEGT. The CDR3 runs 14 residues. V lost 5 bases to trimming and J lost 6 bases, with 14 bases between them. Here the CDR3 DNA reads TGTGCCAGCAGTAGGGGGGGGGAGATCAATGAGCAGTTCTTC. Protein sequence: CASSRGGEINEQFF.

This rearrangement joins TRBV6-1 to TRBJ2-3; weak D call: TRBD1 (6 bases). The germline CDR1 and CDR2 sequences are MNHNS and SASEGT. Deletions cut 2 bases from V and 3 bases from J, with 12 bases between. This CDR3 has 15 residues. CDR3: CASSEPGQATDTQYF. The CDR3 DNA reads TGTGCCAGCAGTGAACCGGGACAAGCTACAGATACGCAGTATTTT.

The chain has TRBV6-5 and TRBJ1-4; TRBD1 agrees at 8 bases. CDR3 length: 13 residues. Germline assignment: CDR1 MNHEY and CDR2 SVGAGI. V was clipped by 6 bases and J by 10 bases; unmatched bases: 7. The CDR3 DNA is TGTGCCAGCAGCCAACAGGGGGGGTTAAAACTGTTTTTT. Protein product: CASSQQGGLKLFF.

This chain links TRBV9 with TRBJ1-2; D may be TRBD1 (5 bases). Trimming shortened V by 4 bases and J by 4 bases, and 20 bases separated the two germline ends. CDR3 length: 16 residues. Germline-derived CDR1 and CDR2 are SGDLS and YYNGEE. Written as DNA, the CDR3 is TGTGCCAGCAGCCCCCGGGGGGACGGAATAAGCTATGGCTACACCTTC. Amino acids: CASSPRGDGISYGYTF.

The chain combines TRBV10-3 with TRBJ2-7, with 8 bases lining up with TRBD2. In germline, CDR1 is ENHRY, CDR2 SYGVKD. The trim removed 3 bases at V and 0 bases at J, leaving 7 bases unmatched. There are 16 residues in the CDR3. CDR3 DNA sequence: TGTGCCATCAGTGAAAGGGACGGGAGGGCCTCCTACGAGCAGTACTTC. Translating gives CAISERDGRASYEQYF.

This clone showed up just once. This chain uses TRBV19 with TRBJ1-5; the match to TRBD1 covers 8 bases. The germline gives CDR1 LNHDA, CDR2 SQIVND (reference sequence). The V gene end was trimmed by 7 bases and the J gene end by 0 bases; junction bases not matched to a gene: 5. This CDR3 is 15 amino acids long. CDR3 loop: CASTRDRSSNQPQHF. For the CDR3, the DNA is TGTGCCAGTACTCGGGACAGGTCTAGCAATCAGCCCCAGCATTTT. Based on the CDR3 plus reference TRBV19 and TRBJ1-5, the full variable domain is DGGITQSPKYLFRKEGQNVTLSCEQNLNHDAMYWYRQDPGQGLRLIYYSQIVNDFQKGDIAEGYSVSREKKESFPLTVTSAQKNPTAFYLCASTRDRSSNQPQHFGDGTRLSIL.

This chain connects TRBV19 to TRBJ1-2; a weak D match, TRBD1 (6 bases). Germline V gene lookup returns CDR1 LNHDA and CDR2 SQIVND (reference sequence). V lost 5 bases and J 7 bases, leaving 11 bases between the germline ends. CDR3 length: 12 residues. The CDR3 region has the DNA TGTGCCAGTAGTTCCACAGGGAGTGGCTACACCTTC. This gives the protein CASSSTGSGYTF.

This clone was seen only a few times. V is TRBV19 and J is TRBJ2-5, with TRBD2 identical over 13 bases. Germline trimming cut 4 bases from V and 5 bases from J; bases unmatched to any gene: 4. Germline loops: CDR1 LNHDA, CDR2 SQIVND (reference sequence). The CDR3 has 15 amino acids. In nucleotides, the CDR3 is TGTGCCAGTAGTAGGACTAGCGGGGGTTGGGAGACCCAGTACTTC. Protein: CASSRTSGGWETQYF.

The chain recombines TRBV19 with TRBJ2-3, with D maybe TRBD2 (5 bases). CDR1 is LNHDA, CDR2 SQIVND, per germline (reference sequence). CDR3 length: 15 residues. V dropped 3 bases and J dropped 4 bases, with 14 bases sitting between them. CDR3 region: CASSILQAGADTQYF. The CDR3 DNA is TGTGCCAGTAGTATTCTTCAGGCCGGGGCAGATACGCAGTATTTT.

This clone appeared a few times. Here the CDR3 reads CAWSVLRGLGNTIYF. In DNA, the CDR3 is TGTGCCTGGAGTGTACTTAGGGGGCTTGGAAACACCATATATTTT. The rearrangement joins TRBV30 to TRBJ1-3; 7 bases match TRBD1. CDR3 size: 15 residues. The germline V gene has CDR1 GTSNPN and CDR2 SVGIG (reference sequence). With V trimmed by 0 bases and J by 3 bases, 5 bases remained unmatched. Full variable domain (missing parts from reference TRBV30 and TRBJ1-3): SQTIHQWPATLVQPVGSPLSLECTVEGTSNPNLYWYRQAAGRGLQLLFYSVGIGQISSEVPQNLSASRPQDRQFILSSKKLLLSDSGFYLCAWSVLRGLGNTIYFGEGSWLTVV.

The chain joins TRBV7-2 to TRBJ2-1, with unresolved D. Germline V gene lookup returns CDR1 SGHTA and CDR2 FQGNSA. The ends were cut back, 1 base at V and 9 bases at J, with 13 bases in the middle. The CDR3 is 14 amino acids. Written as DNA, the CDR3 is TGTGCCAGCAGCTTAGTACAAACACCAGGTGAGCAGTTCTTC. It specifies CASSLVQTPGEQFF.

The chain combines TRBV7-9 with TRBJ2-5; TRBD2 aligns across 8 bases. The germline CDR1 and CDR2 sequences are SEHNR and FQNEAQ (reference sequence). CDR3 length: 15 residues. The trim removed 5 bases at V and 3 bases at J, leaving 8 bases unmatched. CDR3 protein: CASSKIAGREETQYF. The CDR3 DNA follows: TGTGCCAGCAGCAAGATAGCGGGACGAGAAGAGACCCAGTACTTC. Full variable domain (outside the CDR3, taken from reference TRBV7-9 and TRBJ2-5): DTGVSQNPRHKITKRGQNVTFRCDPISEHNRLYWYRQTLGQGPEFLTYFQNEAQLEKSRLLSDRFSAERPKGSFSTLEIQRTEQGDSAMYLCASSKIAGREETQYFGPGTRLLVL.

The chain is built from TRBV29-1 and TRBJ2-7; a weak D match, TRBD2 (5 bases). Trimming took 3 bases from V and 6 from J, leaving 9 bases between them. This CDR3 has 11 amino acids. Germline V gene sequence: CDR1 SQVTM, CDR2 ANQGSEA. CDR3 protein: CSVDEGREQYF. The CDR3 DNA is TGCAGCGTTGATGAGGGTCGCGAGCAGTACTTC.

This clone was detected once. CDR3 region: CASSSSILNTEAFF. CDR3 in DNA: TGTGCCAGTAGTAGCAGTATCCTGAACACTGAAGCTTTCTTT. The V and J genes are TRBV19 and TRBJ1-1; D call uncertain. This CDR3 has 14 amino acids. Germline assignment: CDR1 LNHDA and CDR2 SQIVND (reference sequence). V shed 4 bases and J shed 0 bases, with 9 bases lying between them.